A single TCR beta chain is shown here with its context. What it recognizes is unknown. In the original workflow: ImmunoSEQ supplied junction-only sequences lacking quality scores, so filtering was different. TCRdb's table, derived via immunoSEQ multiplex PCR, lists solely in-frame clones and lacks some. Clonal size and the V and J genes are those of that table, whereas D and trimming came from the DNA. The sample shows some 2 million clones, roughly 94% of them seen only once. Trimming took 2 bases from V and 6 from J; bases not matched to a gene: 5. Germline CDR1 and CDR2: WNHNN and SYGVQD (reference sequence). The CDR3 totals 14 residues. CD8 cells classed as naive were CD45RO-negative and positively selected for CCR7, excluding terminally differentiated effector memory CD45RA+ cells. This sample was taken from a study of shared clonotypes between healthy human individuals. Overall study findings and caveats: Sequencing depth was expected to influence donor clonotype sharing. Shared across four donors were roughly 4.7% of the naive CD4 clonotypes. Naive subsets usually exceeded memory subsets in estimated richness.

The V and J genes are TRBV10-1 and TRBJ1-1; TRBD1 agrees at 8 bases. The receptor comes from a man aged 18-30 years in good health. Input material: naive CD8+ T cells sorted from blood. The CDR3 DNA reads TGCGCCAGCAGTGAGAGCCAGGGGGCATCTGAAGCTTTCTTT. Amino acids: CASSESQGASEAFF.